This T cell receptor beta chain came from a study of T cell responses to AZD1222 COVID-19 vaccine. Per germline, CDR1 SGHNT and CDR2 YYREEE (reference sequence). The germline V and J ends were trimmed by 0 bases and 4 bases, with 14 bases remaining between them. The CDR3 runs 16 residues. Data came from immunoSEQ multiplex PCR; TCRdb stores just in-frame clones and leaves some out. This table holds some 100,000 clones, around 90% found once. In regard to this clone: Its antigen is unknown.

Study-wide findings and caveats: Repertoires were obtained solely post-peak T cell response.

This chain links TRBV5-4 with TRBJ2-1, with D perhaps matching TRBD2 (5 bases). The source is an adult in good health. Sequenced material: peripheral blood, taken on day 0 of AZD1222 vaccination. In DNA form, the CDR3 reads TGTGCCAGCAGCTTGGGACTAAATGGCGGATACAATGAGCAGTTCTTC. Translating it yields CASSLGLNGGYNEQFF.